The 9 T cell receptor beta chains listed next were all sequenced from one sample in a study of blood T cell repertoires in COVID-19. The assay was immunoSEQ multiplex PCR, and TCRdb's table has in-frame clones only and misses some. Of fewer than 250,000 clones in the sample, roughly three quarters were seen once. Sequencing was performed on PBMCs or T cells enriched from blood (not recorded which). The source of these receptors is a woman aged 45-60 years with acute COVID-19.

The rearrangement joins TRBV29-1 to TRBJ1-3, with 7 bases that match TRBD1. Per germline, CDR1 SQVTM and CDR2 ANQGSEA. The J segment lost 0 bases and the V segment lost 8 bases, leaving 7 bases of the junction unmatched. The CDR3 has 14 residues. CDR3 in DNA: TGCAGCACCATGGACAGGAGCTCTGGAAACACCATATATTTT. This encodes CSTMDRSSGNTIYF.

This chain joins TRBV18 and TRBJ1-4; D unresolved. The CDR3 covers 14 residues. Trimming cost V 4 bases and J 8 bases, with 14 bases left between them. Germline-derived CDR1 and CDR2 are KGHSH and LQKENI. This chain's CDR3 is CASSRSMTEEKLFF. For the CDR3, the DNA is TGTGCCAGCTCACGCAGCATGACTGAGGAAAAACTGTTTTTT.

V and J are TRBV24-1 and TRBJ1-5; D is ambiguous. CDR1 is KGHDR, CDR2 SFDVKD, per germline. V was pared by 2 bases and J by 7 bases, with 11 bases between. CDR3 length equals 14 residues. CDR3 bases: TGTGCCACCAGTGATTCCGGACTGGGGCAGCCCCAGCATTTT. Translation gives CATSDSGLGQPQHF.

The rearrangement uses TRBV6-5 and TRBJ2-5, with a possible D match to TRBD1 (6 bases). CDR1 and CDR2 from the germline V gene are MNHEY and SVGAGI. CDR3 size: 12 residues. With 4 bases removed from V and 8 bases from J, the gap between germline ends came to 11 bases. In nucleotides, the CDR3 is TGTGCCAGCAGTTCCCCACAGGGTACCCAGTACTTC. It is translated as CASSSPQGTQYF.

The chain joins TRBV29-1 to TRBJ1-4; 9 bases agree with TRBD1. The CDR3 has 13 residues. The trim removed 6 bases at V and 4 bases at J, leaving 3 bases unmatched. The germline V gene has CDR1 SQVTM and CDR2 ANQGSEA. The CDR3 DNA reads TGCAGCGTCGGACAGGGGTTTAATGAAAAACTGTTTTTT. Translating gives CSVGQGFNEKLFF.

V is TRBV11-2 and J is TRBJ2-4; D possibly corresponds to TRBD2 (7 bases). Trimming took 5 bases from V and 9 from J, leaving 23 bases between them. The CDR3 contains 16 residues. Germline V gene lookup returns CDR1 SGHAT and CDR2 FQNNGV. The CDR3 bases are TGTGCCAGCAGCCCGGGGTGGGGGCGATGGGAGGGCATTCAGTACTTC. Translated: CASSPGWGRWEGIQYF.

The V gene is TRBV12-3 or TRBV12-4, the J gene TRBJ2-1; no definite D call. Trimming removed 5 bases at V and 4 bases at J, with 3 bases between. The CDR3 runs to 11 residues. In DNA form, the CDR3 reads TGTGCCAGCAGTCAATACAATGAGCAGTTCTTC. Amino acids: CASSQYNEQFF.

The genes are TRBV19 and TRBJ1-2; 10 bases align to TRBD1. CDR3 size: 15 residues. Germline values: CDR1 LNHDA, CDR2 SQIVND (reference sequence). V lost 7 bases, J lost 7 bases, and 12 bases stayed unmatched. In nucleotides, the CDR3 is TGTGCCAGTAACGACCGGACAGGGGGTGTTAGTGGCTACACCTTC. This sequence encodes CASNDRTGGVSGYTF. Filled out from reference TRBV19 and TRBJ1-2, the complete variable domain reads DGGITQSPKYLFRKEGQNVTLSCEQNLNHDAMYWYRQDPGQGLRLIYYSQIVNDFQKGDIAEGYSVSREKKESFPLTVTSAQKNPTAFYLCASNDRTGGVSGYTFGSGTRLTVV.

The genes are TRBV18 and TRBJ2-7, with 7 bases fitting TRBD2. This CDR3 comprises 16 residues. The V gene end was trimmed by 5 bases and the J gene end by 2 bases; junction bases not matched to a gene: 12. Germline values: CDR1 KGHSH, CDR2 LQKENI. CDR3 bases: TGTGCCAGCTCATCGTCCGTCGGACTAGGGACCTACGAGCAGTACGTC. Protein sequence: CASSSSVGLGTYEQYV.